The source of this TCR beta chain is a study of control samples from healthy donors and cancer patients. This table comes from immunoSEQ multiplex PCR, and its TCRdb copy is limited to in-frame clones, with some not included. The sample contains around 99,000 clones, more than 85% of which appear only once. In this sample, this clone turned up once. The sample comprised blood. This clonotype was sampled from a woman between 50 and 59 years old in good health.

DNA of the CDR3: TGTGCCAGTAGGATCGACAGGGGAAACACTGAAGCTTTCTTT. Amino acids: CASRIDRGNTEAFF. The V gene is TRBV19, the J gene TRBJ1-1, with 8 bases aligning to TRBD1. The V gene end was trimmed by 6 bases and the J gene end by 2 bases; junction bases not matched to a gene: 5. Germline CDR1 and CDR2: LNHDA and SQIVND (reference sequence). The CDR3 totals 14 residues.